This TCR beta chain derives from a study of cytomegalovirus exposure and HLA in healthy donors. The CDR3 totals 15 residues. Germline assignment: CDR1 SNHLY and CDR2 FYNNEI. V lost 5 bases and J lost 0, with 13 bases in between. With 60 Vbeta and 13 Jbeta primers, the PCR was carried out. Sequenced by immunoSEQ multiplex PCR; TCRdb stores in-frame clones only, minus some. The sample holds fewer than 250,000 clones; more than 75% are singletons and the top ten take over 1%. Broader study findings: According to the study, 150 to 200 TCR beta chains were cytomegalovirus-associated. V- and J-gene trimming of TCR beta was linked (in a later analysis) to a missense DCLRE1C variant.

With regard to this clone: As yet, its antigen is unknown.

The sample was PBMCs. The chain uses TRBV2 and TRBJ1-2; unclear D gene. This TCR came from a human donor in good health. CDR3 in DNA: TGTGCCAGCAGTCTCTCCTCGGGAGCTAACTATGGCTACACCTTC. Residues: CASSLSSGANYGYTF.